This T cell receptor (beta chain) stems from a study of T cell responses to AZD1222 COVID-19 vaccine. Produced via immunoSEQ multiplex PCR; TCRdb's table is partial and in-frame only. The profile covers about 100,000 clones, with around nine tenths appearing a single time and 15% to 20% taken by the ten largest. From germline, CDR1 is MNHEY and CDR2 SMNVEV (reference sequence). V dropped 6 bases and J dropped 7; count of bases not matched to a gene: 6. CDR3 size: 14 residues. The starting material was peripheral blood, obtained on day 0 of AZD1222 vaccination. The TCR was taken from an adult in good health. The chain uses TRBV27 and TRBJ1-2; the match to TRBD1 covers 12 bases. The CDR3 loop is CASREGQGAGGYTF. Here the CDR3 DNA reads TGTGCCAGCAGGGAGGGACAGGGGGCCGGTGGCTACACCTTC.